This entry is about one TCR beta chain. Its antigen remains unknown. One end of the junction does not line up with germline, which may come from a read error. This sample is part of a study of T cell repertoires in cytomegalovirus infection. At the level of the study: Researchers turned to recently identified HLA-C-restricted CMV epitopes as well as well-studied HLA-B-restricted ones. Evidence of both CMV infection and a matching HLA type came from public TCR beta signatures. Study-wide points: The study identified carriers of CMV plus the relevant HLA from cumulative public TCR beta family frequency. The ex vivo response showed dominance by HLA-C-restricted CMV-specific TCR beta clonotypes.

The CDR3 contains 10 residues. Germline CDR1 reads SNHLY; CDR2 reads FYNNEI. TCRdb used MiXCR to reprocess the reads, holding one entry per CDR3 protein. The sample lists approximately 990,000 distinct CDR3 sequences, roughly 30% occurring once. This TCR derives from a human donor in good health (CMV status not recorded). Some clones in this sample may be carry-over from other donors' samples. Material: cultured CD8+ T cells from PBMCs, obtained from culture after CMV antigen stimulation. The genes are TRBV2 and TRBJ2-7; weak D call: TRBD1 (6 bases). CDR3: CASVGQLRNF. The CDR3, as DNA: TGTGCCAGCGTCGGACAGCTGAGGAACTTC.